This T cell receptor beta chain was retrieved from a study of T cell changes during pregnancy in multiple sclerosis. Sequencing was performed with immunoSEQ multiplex PCR; in TCRdb, only in-frame clones are kept and a portion is missing. Of some 52,000 clones in the sample, approximately 90% were seen once. The germline V gene has CDR1 MGHRA and CDR2 YSYEKL. V gave up 1 base and J gave up 5 bases, with 20 bases separating them. This CDR3 has 18 residues. The sample was CD4+ T cells from peripheral blood mononuclear cells, taken before pregnancy. The clonotype was recovered from a female donor with multiple sclerosis, enrolled in a pregnancy study. This sequence joins TRBV4-1 and TRBJ1-4; a weak D match, TRBD1 (6 bases). CDR3 loop: CASSQARGRGNINEKLFF. The CDR3 DNA reads as TGCGCCAGCAGCCAAGCCCGGGGCAGGGGTAATATAAATGAAAAACTGTTTTTT.